This T cell receptor (beta chain) is from a study of PD-1 blockade in classical Hodgkin lymphoma. Study-level points and caveats: Newly diagnosed patients had baseline TCR diversity that was reportedly lower than that of healthy donors. Nothing has yet pinned down what causes the repertoire differences, possibly disease activity or prior therapy.

As regards this clone: The antigen is unknown. Compared with germline, one end of the junction differs, possibly owing to a read error.

The CDR3 runs to 16 residues. The germline gives CDR1 SEHNR, CDR2 FQNEAQ (reference sequence). Clones were sequenced by immunoSEQ multiplex PCR, and TCRdb holds only the in-frame ones, with some missing. The sample contains around 25,000 clones, about 93% of which appear only once. Stated time point: newly diagnosed, previously untreated cHL patient sample. The receptor comes from a human donor with classical Hodgkin lymphoma. The J gene is TRBJ2-2, the V gene TRBV7-9, with 12 bases aligning to TRBD2. Sequencing input: peripheral blood mononuclear cells (PBMCs). As DNA, the CDR3 is TGTGCCAGCAGCCATTCCGGGACTAGCGGGCCCGGGGGGCTGTTTTTT. It encodes CASSHSGTSGPGGLFF.